The rows below give T cell receptor beta chains drawn from one sample of a study of CD8 T cells in ankylosing spondylitis. TCRdb re-derived calls from the 5' RACE reads in MiXCR, one entry per CDR3 protein. The repertoire holds more than 150,000 distinct CDR3 sequences, with over 10% as singletons. Specimen: blood, either unsorted or a sorted T cell fraction (not recorded which). The receptor set was obtained from a female donor with ankylosing spondylitis or in good health (not recorded which). The CDR3 runs from the conserved cysteine through the conserved F or W. Each record gives: J gene, clone size, D gene, V gene, CDR3 DNA, CDR3 protein. A D gene is named only where the DNA matches it firmly. Only part of the rows carry a size: once, few, many, or a class if the clone is expanded.

>TRBJ2-3|many|NA|TRBV5-1
TGCGCCAGCAGCTTGGTCCCAGATACGCAGTATTTT
CASSLVPDTQYF
>TRBJ2-7|NA|NA|TRBV12-3/TRBV12-4
TGTGCCAGCAGTTTAGGGGACCTTTCCGCCTACGAGCAGTACTTC
CASSLGDLSAYEQYF
>TRBJ1-5|few|TRBD1|TRBV7-2
TGTGCCAGCAGCGCCCGACAGGGTGAGAGGCCCCAGCATTTT
CASSARQGERPQHF
>TRBJ2-3|few|TRBD2|TRBV20-1
TGCAGTGCTAGAGGTAGCGGGAGGGCCGGGCGCACAGATACGCAGTATTTT
CSARGSGRAGRTDTQYF
>TRBJ2-7|few|NA|TRBV19
TGTGCCAGTAAGATAGCGGTCGCCTCCTACGAGCAGTACTTC
CASKIAVASYEQYF
>TRBJ2-7|NA|TRBD2|TRBV6-1
TGTGCCAGCAGGCGACTAGCGGGCCAGAGCTCCTACGAGCAGTACTTC
CASRRLAGQSSYEQYF
>TRBJ2-2|few|TRBD1|TRBV10-3
TGTGCCATCAGTGAGACCGGACAGGGGGCGAACACCGGGGAGCTGTTTTTT
CAISETGQGANTGELFF
>TRBJ2-3|few|NA|TRBV7-2
TGTGCCAGCACCCCAGGGGTTCCACGCACAGATACGCAGTATTTT
CASTPGVPRTDTQYF
>TRBJ1-2|few|NA|TRBV7-2
TGTGCCAGCAGCGTACTCAGGGGATACGGCTACACCTTC
CASSVLRGYGYTF
>TRBJ1-2|many|TRBD1|TRBV3-1
TGTGCCAGCAGCCAAGAGGACAGGGTCTACACCTTC
CASSQEDRVYTF
>TRBJ2-3|many|NA|TRBV10-3
TGTGCCATCACTGGGGGACTTCTAGAGGGTACGCAGTATTTT
CAITGGLLEGTQYF
>TRBJ2-7|NA|NA|TRBV7-2
TGTGCCAGCAGCTTAGATGGCGGTCCCTACGAGCAGTACTTC
CASSLDGGPYEQYF
>TRBJ1-1|many|NA|TRBV9
TGTGCCAGCAGCCCACCGACAGTTGAAGCTTTCTTT
CASSPPTVEAFF
>TRBJ2-1|many|NA|TRBV10-3
TGTGCCATCAGTGAGTCGGGTAGCCAGGATGAGCAGTTCTTC
CAISESGSQDEQFF
>TRBJ1-2|many|NA|TRBV20-1
TGCAGTGCTAGAGATCCTGTGAAGAACTATGGCTACACCTTC
CSARDPVKNYGYTF
>TRBJ2-3|NA|NA|TRBV7-2
TGTGCCAGCAGCCGAACCTCCGGGACGTCCTTTACAGATACGCAGTATTTT
CASSRTSGTSFTDTQYF
>TRBJ2-5|few|TRBD2|TRBV5-6
TGTGCCAGCAGCTTTATCGGGCTAGCGGAGCAAGAGACCCAGTACTTC
CASSFIGLAEQETQYF
>TRBJ2-3|many|TRBD2|TRBV7-9
TGTGCCAGCAGCCGGACTAGGGAGGGCACAGATACGCAGTATTTT
CASSRTREGTDTQYF
>TRBJ2-1|NA|NA|TRBV11-2
TGTGCCAGCAGCTTAGACTACAGGTACAATGAGCAGTTCTTC
CASSLDYRYNEQFF
>TRBJ2-5|NA|NA|TRBV29-1
TGCAGCGTTGGAGCAGAGACCCAGTACTTC
CSVGAETQYF
>TRBJ2-7|many|NA|TRBV12-3/TRBV12-4
TGTGCCAGCAGTTTAGGGGACGGCACCTACGAGCAGTACTTC
CASSLGDGTYEQYF
>TRBJ2-1|few|TRBD1|TRBV6-5
TGTGCCAGCAGTTACCTGGACAGGGACTTCTTC
CASSYLDRDFF
>TRBJ1-2|NA|TRBD1|TRBV5-1
TGCGCCAGCAGGGGCCCCGGGACAGGGGATTATGGCTACACCTTC
CASRGPGTGDYGYTF
>TRBJ2-2|few|NA|TRBV15
TGTGCCACCAGCAGAGACGGTTCAATCGGGGAGCTGTTTTTT
CATSRDGSIGELFF
>TRBJ2-1|NA|TRBD2|TRBV20-1
TGCAGTGCTAGAGATGGAAGCGGGAGACGGGGGGAGCAGTTCTTC
CSARDGSGRRGEQFF
>TRBJ2-3|many|NA|TRBV11-2
TGTGCCAGCAGCCTGGCCGGGGGAATTGCTACGCAGTATTTT
CASSLAGGIATQYF
>TRBJ2-3|many|NA|TRBV5-1
TGCGCCAGCAGCCTGCAAGATACGCAGTATTTT
CASSLQDTQYF
>TRBJ2-3|many|NA|TRBV12-3/TRBV12-4
TGTGCCAGCAGCCGGGACCTGCTTTACACAGATACGCAGTATTTT
CASSRDLLYTDTQYF
>TRBJ1-5|NA|NA|TRBV7-2
TGTGCCAGCAGCTTTGATTCTCAGAGCAATCAGCCCCAGCATTTT
CASSFDSQSNQPQHF
>TRBJ1-5|NA|NA|TRBV20-1
TGCAGTGCTAGATTGGGGGTTAATCAGCCCCAGCATTTT
CSARLGVNQPQHF
>TRBJ2-1|NA|TRBD2|TRBV13
TGTGCCAGCAGCTCACCAATTGGACTAGCGGGAGGGAGGCTGGGTGAGCAGTTCTTC
CASSSPIGLAGGRLGEQFF
>TRBJ2-7|many|TRBD1|TRBV12-3/TRBV12-4
TGTGCCAGCAGTTCCCCCCTCCGACAGGGGAACCACGAGCAGTACTTC
CASSSPLRQGNHEQYF
>TRBJ1-6|NA|TRBD1|TRBV28
TGTGCCAGCACCCCAGGGGACAGGGGAAATTCACCCCTCCACTTT
CASTPGDRGNSPLHF
>TRBJ2-3|NA|NA|TRBV12-3/TRBV12-4
TGTGCCAGCAGTTTGGATCCAACGCAGTATTTT
CASSLDPTQYF
>TRBJ2-5|NA|NA|TRBV7-2
TGTGCCAGCAGCTCTAGGGGTGGGGAGCAGAGGAGCTACTTC
CASSSRGGEQRSYF
>TRBJ1-2|many|NA|TRBV24-1
TGTGCCACCAGTGAGTTCCAGGGATATGGCTACACCTTC
CATSEFQGYGYTF
>TRBJ2-7|many|NA|TRBV7-2
TGTGCCAGCAGCGTCGGGACAATTTACGAGCAGTACTTC
CASSVGTIYEQYF
>TRBJ2-7|NA|TRBD1|TRBV12-3/TRBV12-4
TGTGCCAGCAGTCTTGGTTTTAGTGGGACAGGGGGCGCCTACGAGCAGTACTTC
CASSLGFSGTGGAYEQYF
>TRBJ2-3|many|TRBD2|TRBV20-1
TGCAGTGCTAGCCCACTAGCGAGGACAGATACGCAGTATTTT
CSASPLARTDTQYF
>TRBJ1-5|NA|NA|TRBV6-2/TRBV6-3
TGTGCCAGCAGCCTGGGCAACGGCCCCCAGCATTTT
CASSLGNGPQHF
>TRBJ2-5|many|NA|TRBV20-1
TGCAGTGCTAGAGAATCAGAGACCCAGTACTTC
CSARESETQYF
>TRBJ2-3|many|TRBD2|TRBV12-3/TRBV12-4
TGTGCCAGCCAAATGGGCGGGAGTTTGGATACGCAGTATTTT
CASQMGGSLDTQYF
>TRBJ2-2|many|TRBD2|TRBV28
TGTGCCAGCAGTTTACTAGGTCTAGCGGGAGACGCCGGGGAGCTGTTTTTT
CASSLLGLAGDAGELFF